This TCR beta chain was captured by sequencing in a study of blood T cells in healthy people across ages. Alongside a J-beta primer mix, a sample-barcoded 5' primer served in a second PCR lasting roughly 6 to 11 cycles. Each cDNA molecule was tagged by a template-switch adaptor with 12 random nucleotides. In TCRdb, the 5' RACE reads were re-called with MiXCR into one record per CDR3 protein. The profile covers over 1,500,000 distinct CDR3 sequences, with 39% appearing a single time and approximately 22% taken by the ten largest. The trim removed 3 bases at V and 1 base at J, leaving 8 bases unmatched. This CDR3 has 16 amino acids.

This TCR derives from a human donor in good health. The chain recombines TRBV12-3 or TRBV12-4 with TRBJ2-5; 7 positions match TRBD2. The sequenced sample consisted of blood. The CDR3 bases are TGTGCCAGCAGTTTTCCCAGCGGGGAACCCCAAGAGACCCAGTACTTC. It codes for CASSFPSGEPQETQYF.